This TCR beta chain emerged from a study of beta chain features in type 1 diabetes. Deletions cut 5 bases from V and 4 bases from J, with 11 bases between. The germline CDR1 and CDR2 sequences are SGHTA and FQGTGA. This CDR3 comprises 13 residues. Every bit of the isolated RNA underwent reverse transcription, so sequencing read expressed TCRB transcripts. Libraries were prepared by immunoSEQ multiplex PCR; TCRdb keeps only in-frame clonotypes and omits some of them. The sample includes more than 350,000 clones, 11% of them seen just once. General observations from the study: Within the patient group, naive, central memory and Treg TCRB repertoires appeared more similar to each other than within healthy donors. Researchers could not determine here whether HLA type influences TCRB rearrangement. Fewer junction insertions and more nucleotide deletions appeared in type 1 diabetes patients.

As for this clone: Its target is unknown.

The rearrangement joins TRBV7-3 to TRBJ1-2; the D is unclear. The source is a woman aged 18-29 years in good health. Sequences were obtained from naive CD4+ T cells from blood. The CDR3 nucleotides read TGTGCCAGCAGCATAATATTCGGCTATGGCTACACCTTC. Translation gives CASSIIFGYGYTF.